This T cell receptor beta chain was recovered during a study of blood T cell repertoires in COVID-19. Per germline, CDR1 LNHDA and CDR2 SQIVND (reference sequence). This CDR3 has 16 amino acids. V gave up 6 bases and J gave up 6 bases; unmatched junction bases: 9. Data came from immunoSEQ multiplex PCR; TCRdb stores just in-frame clones and leaves some out. The sample records approximately 290,000 clones, roughly 85% being singletons. This rearrangement joins TRBV19 to TRBJ2-3, with 13 bases aligning to TRBD2. Input material: PBMCs or T cells enriched from blood (not recorded which). This clonotype originated in a woman in her twenties or thirties who had recovered from COVID-19. The CDR3: CASRVTSGRPTDTQYF. Written as DNA, the CDR3 is TGTGCCAGTAGGGTGACTAGCGGGAGGCCCACGGATACGCAGTATTTT.